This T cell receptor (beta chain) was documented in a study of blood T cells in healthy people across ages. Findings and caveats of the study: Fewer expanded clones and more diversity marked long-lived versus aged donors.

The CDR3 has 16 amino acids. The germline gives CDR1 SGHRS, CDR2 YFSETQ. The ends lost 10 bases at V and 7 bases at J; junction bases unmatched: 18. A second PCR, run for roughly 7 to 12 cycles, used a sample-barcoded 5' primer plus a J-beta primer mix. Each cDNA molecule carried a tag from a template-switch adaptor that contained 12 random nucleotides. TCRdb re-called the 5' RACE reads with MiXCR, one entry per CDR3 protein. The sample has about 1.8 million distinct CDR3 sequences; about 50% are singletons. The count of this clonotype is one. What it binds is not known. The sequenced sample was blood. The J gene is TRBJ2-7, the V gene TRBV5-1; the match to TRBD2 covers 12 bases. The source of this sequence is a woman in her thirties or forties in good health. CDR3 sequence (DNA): TGCGCCGGCCGTCGTCCTAGCGGGGGGGCTTTGAATGAGCAGTACTTC. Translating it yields CAGRRPSGGALNEQYF.